Here is one T cell receptor beta chain with its context. Per germline, CDR1 SGDLS and CDR2 YYNGEE. There are 13 residues in the CDR3. Trimming removed 0 bases at V and 5 bases at J, with 6 bases between. The data stem from a study of technical replicates of blood from a handful of donors. The assay was immunoSEQ multiplex PCR, and TCRdb's table has in-frame clones only and misses some. The table includes some 80,000 clones, around 94% detected once. The sample was T cells isolated from PBMCs. This sequence originates from a human donor in good health. This rearrangement joins TRBV9 to TRBJ2-1; possible D gene TRBD1, 6 bases. CDR3 amino acids: CASSVEGDNEQFF. As DNA, the CDR3 is TGTGCCAGCAGCGTAGAGGGGGACAATGAGCAGTTCTTC.